The rows below give T cell receptor beta chains drawn from one sample of a study of blood T cell repertoires in COVID-19. Clones were sequenced by immunoSEQ multiplex PCR, and TCRdb holds only the in-frame ones, with some missing. The table lists about 15,000 clones, about 88% of them singletons. The sequencing sample was made of peripheral blood. The origin of the receptors is a man between 60 and 75 years old with acute or convalescent COVID-19. The CDR3 runs from the conserved cysteine through the conserved F or W. Fields, in order: CDR3 length, D gene, V gene, J gene, clone size, CDR3 DNA, CDR3 protein. The D gene is left open where the match is weak. Clone sizes are given selectively: once, few, many, or a class where the clone is expanded.

>17|-|TRBV3-1/TRBV3-2|TRBJ2-1|-
TGTGCCAGCAGCCGAGAGGGAGGGGGGACCTCCTACAATGAGCAGTTCTTC
CASSREGGGTSYNEQFF
>13|TRBD2|TRBV29-1|TRBJ2-7|-
TGCAGCTACAGCGGGGGGCCCTCCTACGAGCAGTACTTC
CSYSGGPSYEQYF
>13|-|TRBV7-8|TRBJ2-1|-
TGTGCCAGCCGTCCCGGACCCAGGGTTGAGCAGTTCTTC
CASRPGPRVEQFF
>14|TRBD1|TRBV10-3|TRBJ2-1|-
TGTGCCACCCGGACAGGGAGCTCCTACAATGAGCAGTTCTTC
CATRTGSSYNEQFF
>16|TRBD2|TRBV7-8|TRBJ2-5|-
TGTGCCAGCAGCTTAGATAGCGGGGGAAACCAAGAGACCCAGTACTTC
CASSLDSGGNQETQYF
>18|-|TRBV28|TRBJ2-6|-
TGTGCCAGCAGCCTCTCGCCGGGACACTACTCTGGGGCCAACGTCCTGACTTTC
CASSLSPGHYSGANVLTF
>17|TRBD1|TRBV5-4|TRBJ1-6|-
TGTGCCAGCAGCAAGGACAGGGAGAGAGGCTATAATTCACCCCTCCACTTT
CASSKDRERGYNSPLHF
>15|TRBD1|TRBV5-6|TRBJ2-2|-
TGTGCCAGCAGCTCAACAGGGGGGCTGATCGGGGAGCTGTTTTTT
CASSSTGGLIGELFF
>16|-|TRBV4-1|TRBJ1-1|-
TGCGCCAGCAGCCAAGATATGAACAGACAAGGGGTTGAAGCTTTCTTT
CASSQDMNRQGVEAFF
>13|-|TRBV6-6|TRBJ1-1|once
TGTGCCAGCAGAGGACAGTGGGGTACTGAAGCTTTCTTT
CASRGQWGTEAFF
>17|TRBD1|TRBV28|TRBJ2-3|-
TGTGCCAGCAGTTTAAGAGGACGGGACAGGGCCACAGATACGCAGTATTTT
CASSLRGRDRATDTQYF
>12|-|TRBV3-1/TRBV3-2|TRBJ2-5|-
TGTGCCAGCAGCCAAGTCGGAGAGACCCAGTACTTC
CASSQVGETQYF
>16|-|TRBV11-2|TRBJ2-2|-
TGTGCCAGCAGCCCCCGGGTCCCTCGAGACACCGGGGAGCTGTTTTTT
CASSPRVPRDTGELFF
>16|TRBD2|TRBV9|TRBJ2-5|-
TGTGCCAGCAGCGTAGTTGGTAGCGGGAGTACGGGGACCCAGTACTTC
CASSVVGSGSTGTQYF
>16|TRBD2|TRBV5-5|TRBJ2-3|-
TGTGCCAGCACCCCCCCTAGCGGGGGTCGCACAGATACGCAGTATTTT
CASTPPSGGRTDTQYF
>13|TRBD1|TRBV5-1|TRBJ2-5|-
TGCGCCAGCAGCCCCACAGGGGAAGAGACCCAGTACTTC
CASSPTGEETQYF
>14|-|TRBV28|TRBJ1-4|-
TGTGCCAGCAGTTTGGTAAGGGGGTACGAAAAACTGTTTTTT
CASSLVRGYEKLFF
>14|TRBD1|TRBV5-4|TRBJ1-2|-
TGTGCCAGCAGCACAAGGACAGGGAACTATGGCTACACCTTC
CASSTRTGNYGYTF
>17|TRBD1|TRBV7-9|TRBJ1-6|-
TGTGCCAGCAGCTTCGAGCGGACAGGGGGCGCGAATTCACCCCTCCACTTT
CASSFERTGGANSPLHF
>13|-|TRBV30|TRBJ1-2|-
TGTGCCTCGGTTCGGGAAATGGGCTATGGCTACACCTTC
CASVREMGYGYTF
>15|TRBD2|TRBV2|TRBJ2-5|-
TGTGCCAGCAGTGGGACTAGCGGGCCGCAAGAGACCCAGTACTTC
CASSGTSGPQETQYF
>14|-|TRBV6-1|TRBJ2-7|-
TGTGCCAGCAGTGAGAAAACAGGTCTCTACGAGCAGTACTTC
CASSEKTGLYEQYF
>15|-|TRBV2|TRBJ2-2|-
TGTGCCAGCAGTGGACAGTCGGGGAACACCGGGGAGCTGTTTTTT
CASSGQSGNTGELFF
>16|TRBD1|TRBV4-2|TRBJ1-2|-
TGTGCCAGCAGCCTTTGGGCAGGGGGCCCTTTTGGCGGCTACACCTTC
CASSLWAGGPFGGYTF
>16|-|TRBV5-6|TRBJ2-1|-
TGTGCCAGCAGCTTGGTAGGGGCTAGATCCCAAAATGAGCAGTTCTTC
CASSLVGARSQNEQFF
>16|TRBD1|TRBV5-4|TRBJ2-3|once
TGTGCCAGCAGCTTGGCTAGGGACAGAAGCACAGATACGCAGTATTTT
CASSLARDRSTDTQYF
>16|TRBD2|TRBV6-4|TRBJ2-3|-
TGTGCCAGCAGTGACTCGAGCGGGGGGGGAACAGATACGCAGTATTTT
CASSDSSGGGTDTQYF
>16|TRBD2|TRBV4-2|TRBJ2-3|-
TGTGCCAGCAGCAGCCAGACTAGCGGACGCACAGATACGCAGTATTTT
CASSSQTSGRTDTQYF
>15|TRBD2|TRBV18|TRBJ2-1|-
TGTGCCAGCTCCCACGGGACTAGCGGGACGAATGAGCAGTTCTTC
CASSHGTSGTNEQFF
>16|-|TRBV5-8|TRBJ2-3|once
TGTGCCAGCAGCTCCAGACTAGACCGGCGCACAGATACGCAGTATTTT
CASSSRLDRRTDTQYF
>15|TRBD1|TRBV25-1|TRBJ2-1|-
TGTGCCAGCACCTCCCGGACAGGGGGCTACAATGAGCAGTTCTTC
CASTSRTGGYNEQFF
>23|TRBD2|TRBV5-1|TRBJ2-7|-
TGCGCCAGCAGCTTGGCCACGCTGACAGGGGCTCCGGGACTAGCGAGTGTCTCCTACGAGCAGTACTTC
CASSLATLTGAPGLASVSYEQYF
>15|TRBD1|TRBV14|TRBJ1-5|-
TGTGCCAGCAGCAAAACACAGGGGGGCAATCAGCCCCAGCATTTT
CASSKTQGGNQPQHF
>14|-|TRBV18|TRBJ1-5|-
TGTGCCAGCTCACCAGGACAGTCGTTACAGCCCCAGCATTTT
CASSPGQSLQPQHF
>17|TRBD2|TRBV28|TRBJ2-7|-
TGTGCCAGCAGTGGCCCTGGACTAGCGGGTTCATCCTACGAGCAGTACTTC
CASSGPGLAGSSYEQYF
>15|TRBD2|TRBV10-3|TRBJ2-3|-
TGTGCCATCAGTGTCGGGACTAGCGGGAGGGATACGCAGTATTTT
CAISVGTSGRDTQYF
>16|-|TRBV6-5|TRBJ2-5|-
TGTGCCAGCAGTTACTCGAGCCCTCCAGAGGGAGAGACCCAGTACTTC
CASSYSSPPEGETQYF
>15|TRBD1|TRBV5-1|TRBJ1-4|-
TGCGCCAGCAGCGATGGACAGGGCGAACATGAAAAACTGTTTTTT
CASSDGQGEHEKLFF
>15|TRBD1|TRBV24-1|TRBJ2-1|-
TGTGCCACCACCAAGGGACAGGGGAATTGGAATGAGCAGTTCTTC
CATTKGQGNWNEQFF
>14|-|TRBV2|TRBJ2-1|-
TGTGCCAGCAGTCCGGGACTCTCACTCAATGAGCAGTTCTTC
CASSPGLSLNEQFF
>13|-|TRBV6-5|TRBJ1-2|-
TGTGCCAGCAGTTACTCCCGAGGGCGGGGCTACACCTTC
CASSYSRGRGYTF
>14|TRBD1|TRBV7-2|TRBJ1-2|-
TGTGCCAGCAGCTTGGACAGGGACCTCTATGGCTACACCTTC
CASSLDRDLYGYTF
>14|-|TRBV1|TRBJ1-2|-
TGCACCAGCAGCCAGAAGGACAGGAACTATGGCTACACCTTC
CTSSQKDRNYGYTF
>16|TRBD2|TRBV30|TRBJ2-1|-
TGTGCCTGGAGTGTAGCGGGAGCGGGGGGGCACAATGAGCAGTTCTTC
CAWSVAGAGGHNEQFF
>15|-|TRBV27|TRBJ2-1|-
TGTGCCAGCACCCGTAGCGCAGACCTGTACAATGAGCAGTTCTTC
CASTRSADLYNEQFF
>13|-|TRBV30|TRBJ1-5|-
TGTGCCTGGAGCTTCGACGGGTTAGGACCCCAGCATTTT
CAWSFDGLGPQHF
>15|-|TRBV19|TRBJ1-2|-
TGTGCCACCGCCCTGGGGATCGGGGAGGAGAATGGCTACACCTTC
CATALGIGEENGYTF
>16|TRBD2|TRBV6-1|TRBJ2-3|-
TGTGCCAGCAGTGGAGACCTAGCGGGGGGGATGGATACGCAGTATTTT
CASSGDLAGGMDTQYF
>13|TRBD1|TRBV24-1|TRBJ1-1|-
TGTGCCACCAGTGACCCTTACAGGGGGGAAGCTTTCTTT
CATSDPYRGEAFF
>15|TRBD2|TRBV5-4|TRBJ2-7|-
TGTGCCAGCAGCCTGTTGACTAGCGGGCCCTACGAGCAGTACTTC
CASSLLTSGPYEQYF
>14|TRBD2|TRBV7-9|TRBJ2-1|-
TGTGCCAGCAGCTTGGCGCTAGCGGCCAATGAGCAGTTCTTC
CASSLALAANEQFF
>15|TRBD2|TRBV5-1|TRBJ2-1|-
TGCGCCAGCAGCCAACTAGCGGGAGCCGGCAATGAGCAGTTCTTC
CASSQLAGAGNEQFF
>12|-|TRBV28|TRBJ2-5|-
TGTGCCAGCAGTCCCCTTCAAGAGACCCAGTACTTC
CASSPLQETQYF
>13|-|TRBV28|TRBJ2-5|-
TGTGCCAGCAGCCGTCCAGATACAGGGACCCAGTACTTC
CASSRPDTGTQYF
>14|-|TRBV4-1|TRBJ1-1|-
TGCGCCAGCAGCCCCCCAGCGTCCCGCACTGAAGCTTTCTTT
CASSPPASRTEAFF